Listed here are 16 T cell receptor beta chains from one sample, sequenced in a study of blood T cell repertoires in COVID-19 (dated by TCRdb to 2018 to 2021). Libraries were prepared through the immunoSEQ multiplex PCR assay. This is the immuneACCESS table as TCRdb keeps it, with only in-frame sequences that have V and J called. A part of the clones is gone; compared with another copy, unresolved V genes explain less than half, and the rest is unexplained. The sample profile shows 200,000 to 250,000 clones; roughly 84% of them were found once. Roughly a tenth of the sample comes from the top ten. Sample: peripheral blood. These receptor sequences come from a woman over 75 with COVID-19, enrolled during active disease.

This rearrangement joins TRBV7-9 to TRBJ2-1, with no clear D. The length of the CDR3 is 14 residues. Trimming removed 3 bases at V and 1 base at J, with 7 bases between. Germline CDR1 and CDR2: SEHNR and FQNEAQ (reference sequence). Here the CDR3 DNA reads TGTGCCAGCAGCTTTTCCGGTTCCTACAATGAGCAGTTCTTC. Translation: CASSFSGSYNEQFF.

This clone was counted only a few times. The chain recombines TRBV7-3 with TRBJ2-2; D is unclear. The CDR3 is 11 amino acids. Per the germline V gene, CDR1 is SGHTA and CDR2 is FQGTGA. The germline V and J ends were trimmed by 7 bases and 8 bases, with 8 bases remaining between them. The CDR3 loop is CASTQSGELFF. The CDR3 DNA sequence: TGTGCCAGCACCCAGTCTGGGGAGCTGTTTTTT.

The chain combines TRBV28 with TRBJ1-2, with D maybe TRBD1 (6 bases). V was pared by 6 bases and J by 4 bases, with 12 bases between. This CDR3 is built from 13 residues. Germline V gene lookup returns CDR1 MDHEN and CDR2 SYDVKM. Here the CDR3 DNA reads TGTGCCAGCAGACCGACAGGATTCTATGGCTACACCTTC. Translation: CASRPTGFYGYTF.

V gene TRBV27 combines with J gene TRBJ2-2, with a tentative D call TRBD2 (5 bases). The germline V gene encodes CDR1 MNHEY and CDR2 SMNVEV (reference sequence). CDR3 size: 15 residues. Trimming took off 4 bases at V and 7 bases at J, with 16 bases between the two ends. The chain's CDR3 is CASSSAGARGGELFF. The CDR3, as DNA: TGTGCCAGCAGTTCGGCGGGCGCCCGGGGCGGGGAGCTGTTTTTT.

This chain connects TRBV27 to TRBJ1-5; TRBD1 might be the D (5 bases). Between the trimmed V and J ends, which lost 4 bases and 7 bases, there was a span of 20 bases. The V gene's germline CDR1 is MNHEY and CDR2 SMNVEV (reference sequence). The CDR3 runs 16 residues. CDR3 sequence (DNA): TGTGCCAGCAGTTCACTCCTGGCAGGCGGGGGACAGCCCCAGCATTTT. Translation gives CASSSLLAGGGQPQHF.

CDR3 sequence: CASSFYTEAFF. The CDR3 DNA follows: TGTGCCAGCAGCTTCTACACTGAAGCTTTCTTT. The gene calls are TRBV5-5 and TRBJ1-1, with D uncertain. The germline V gene encodes CDR1 SGHKS and CDR2 YYEKEE (reference sequence). This CDR3 has 11 amino acids. V was shortened by 2 bases and J by 3 bases, with 2 bases between the two germline ends.

This clone came up once. V and J are TRBV4-1 and TRBJ1-2; 10 bases map to TRBD1. The CDR3 is 16 residues long. Germline lookup yields CDR1 MGHRA and CDR2 YSYEKL. Trimming cost V 3 bases and J 4 bases; bases outside gene matches: 8. CDR3 nucleotides: TGCGCCAGCAGCCATCCCGGGACAGGGGCGATCTATGGCTACACCTTC. It encodes CASSHPGTGAIYGYTF.

This clone occurred once. The V and J genes are TRBV2 and TRBJ1-5; D gene uncertain. The CDR3 sequence is 13 residues long. V was trimmed by 3 bases and J by 2 bases, leaving 5 bases between them. CDR1 SNHLY and CDR2 FYNNEI come from the germline V gene. The CDR3 loop reads CASSDEGNQPQHF. The DNA of the CDR3 is TGTGCCAGCAGTGACGAGGGCAATCAGCCCCAGCATTTT.

This clone was seen a few times. The genes are TRBV6-1 and TRBJ1-2; D uncertain. The V end lost 0 bases, the J end lost 2 bases, and 10 bases lay between the germline ends. The CDR3 sequence is 15 residues long. Germline assignment: CDR1 MNHNS and CDR2 SASEGT. Written as DNA, the CDR3 is TGTGCCAGCAGTGAAGCGCGTGGCGGGAACTATGGCTACACCTTC. It translates to CASSEARGGNYGYTF.

This chain joins TRBV27 and TRBJ2-7, with 9 bases matching TRBD1. The CDR3 length is 14 residues. V lost 4 bases to trimming and J lost 4 bases; unmatched junction nucleotides: 5. Germline lookup yields CDR1 MNHEY and CDR2 SMNVEV (reference sequence). CDR3: CASSWGDRGYEQYF. The CDR3 coding sequence is TGTGCCAGCAGTTGGGGAGACAGGGGGTACGAGCAGTACTTC.

The sample holds a few counts of this clone. The chain employs TRBV7-6 and TRBJ2-3; tentatively, D is TRBD2 (7 bases). CDR1 SGHVS and CDR2 FNYEAQ come from the germline V gene. Trimming took 3 bases from V and 2 from J, leaving 12 bases between them. This CDR3 has 15 residues. The CDR3 spells CASSFSGGPTDTQYF. The DNA for the CDR3 is TGTGCCAGCAGCTTCTCCGGGGGGCCCACAGATACGCAGTATTTT.

This clone was seen repeatedly, ten times or more. The gene calls are TRBV5-4 and TRBJ1-2, with D possibly matching TRBD1 (6 bases). Trimming took 4 bases from V and 4 from J, leaving 17 bases between them. The germline CDR1 and CDR2 sequences are SGHNT and YYREEE (reference sequence). The CDR3 extends over 15 amino acids. The CDR3 sequence: CASSPEGRGSYGYTF. CDR3 nucleotide sequence: TGTGCCAGCAGCCCGGAGGGGAGGGGGAGCTATGGCTACACCTTC.

The chain uses TRBV10-3 and TRBJ1-1; possible D gene TRBD1, 6 bases. CDR1 is ENHRY, CDR2 SYGVKD, per germline. The length of the CDR3 is 16 residues. V gave up 5 bases and J gave up 4 bases, with 20 bases separating them. The CDR3 nucleotides are TGTGCCATCAGTTTTTCGCAGGGGAAGGGCGGCACTGAAGCTTTCTTT. Protein product: CAISFSQGKGGTEAFF.

CDR3 region: CASSTAGREVGYTF. The CDR3 DNA reads as TGTGCCAGCAGTACTGCAGGCAGGGAGGTCGGCTACACCTTC. V usage is TRBV9 and J usage is TRBJ1-2, with D possibly matching TRBD1 (5 bases). CDR3 length: 14 amino acids. CDR1 and CDR2 from the germline V gene are SGDLS and YYNGEE. Trimming left V 5 bases short and J 8 bases short, with 19 bases between.

This chain uses TRBV2 with TRBJ2-6; D might be TRBD1 (6 bases). There are 15 residues in the CDR3. V was cut by 6 bases and J by 1 base, with 10 bases left in between. Per germline, CDR1 SNHLY and CDR2 FYNNEI. CDR3 protein: CASSLRGSGANVLTF. CDR3 nucleotide sequence: TGTGCCAGCAGCCTAAGGGGGTCTGGGGCCAACGTCCTGACTTTC.

V usage is TRBV5-4 and J usage is TRBJ2-3; no reliable D call. Germline V gene data show CDR1 as SGHNT and CDR2 as YYREEE (reference sequence). The CDR3 totals 14 residues. V was clipped by 5 bases and J by 5 bases, with 15 bases between them. The CDR3 nucleotides are TGTGCCAGCAGTGAGGTTGGCAGAAGAGATACGCAGTATTTT. This translates into CASSEVGRRDTQYF. The whole variable domain, filled in from reference TRBV5-4 and TRBJ2-3, reads ETGVTQSPTHLIKTRGQQVTLRCSSQSGHNTVSWYQQALGQGPQFIFQYYREEENGRGNFPPRFSGLQFPNYSSELNVNALELDDSALYLCASSEVGRRDTQYFGPGTRLTVL.